This entry lists 26 T cell receptor beta chains sequenced from one sample in a study of blood T cell repertoires in COVID-19. Here immunoSEQ multiplex PCR was the method, and the copy in TCRdb shows in-frame clones only, minus some. The sample yields 120,000 to 150,000 clones, approximately 80% seen once. Source material: peripheral blood. The source is a human donor in a cohort sampled during active COVID-19.

This clone has more than one count but fewer than ten. The chain carries TRBV7-6 and TRBJ2-1; perhaps TRBD1 as D (5 bases). CDR1 and CDR2 from the germline V gene are SGHVS and FNYEAQ. The V end was cut by 2 bases, the J end by 6 bases, with 20 bases between. This CDR3 contains 17 residues. The CDR3 nucleotides are TGTGCCAGCAGCTTAACCTCACTCGGCCGAGACAGCAATGAGCAGTTCTTC. It encodes CASSLTSLGRDSNEQFF. The entire variable domain, with the rest obtained from reference TRBV7-6 and TRBJ2-1, is as follows: GAGVSQSPRYKVTKRGQDVALRCDPISGHVSLYWYRQALGQGPEFLTYFNYEAQQDKSGLPNDRFSAERPEGSISTLTIQRTEQRDSAMYRCASSLTSLGRDSNEQFFGPGTRLTVL.

This sequence joins TRBV18 and TRBJ2-1; 11 positions match TRBD1. The CDR3 is made up of 16 amino acids. The V segment lost 2 bases and the J segment 6 bases; nucleotides outside the gene matches: 6. Germline V gene lookup returns CDR1 KGHSH and CDR2 LQKENI. The chain's CDR3 is CASSPDPGQGVNEQFF. In DNA, the CDR3 is TGTGCCAGCTCACCAGACCCGGGACAGGGGGTCAATGAGCAGTTCTTC. Combining the CDR3 with reference TRBV18 and TRBJ2-1 gives the whole variable domain NAGVMQNPRHLVRRRGQEARLRCSPMKGHSHVYWYRQLPEEGLKFMVYLQKENIIDESGMPKERFSAEFPKEGPSILRIQQVVRGDSAAYFCASSPDPGQGVNEQFFGPGTRLTVL.

This clone appeared a single time. The rearrangement joins TRBV30 to TRBJ2-1; D possibly corresponds to TRBD2 (5 bases). V shed 1 base and J shed 3 bases, with 7 bases lying between them. This CDR3 comprises 13 residues. The V gene's germline CDR1 is GTSNPN and CDR2 SVGIG (reference sequence). Here the CDR3 DNA reads TGTGCCTGGAGTGAAGGACTCTACAATGAGCAGTTCTTC. It is translated as CAWSEGLYNEQFF.

The chain is built from TRBV9 and TRBJ1-4; maybe TRBD1 (5 bases). This CDR3 region has 14 residues. V dropped 0 bases and J dropped 5 bases, with 8 bases sitting between them. The germline V gene has CDR1 SGDLS and CDR2 YYNGEE. The chain's CDR3 is CASSVAGPNEKLFF. In DNA form, the CDR3 reads TGTGCCAGCAGCGTAGCAGGGCCGAATGAAAAACTGTTTTTT. Full variable domain (remainder filled in from reference TRBV9 and TRBJ1-4): DSGVTQTPKHLITATGQRVTLRCSPRSGDLSVYWYQQSLDQGLQFLIQYYNGEERAKGNILERFSAQQFPDLHSELNLSSLELGDSALYFCASSVAGPNEKLFFGSGTQLSVL.

V is TRBV2 and J is TRBJ2-3; 11 positions match TRBD2. From germline, CDR1 is SNHLY and CDR2 FYNNEI. The CDR3 length is 16 residues. The ends lost 5 bases at V and 7 bases at J; junction bases unmatched: 11. CDR3 DNA sequence: TGTGCCAGCAGTATCTCTAGCGGGGGGAGCGGGAATACGCAGTATTTT. It translates to CASSISSGGSGNTQYF.

The rearrangement uses TRBV18 and TRBJ2-7, with D perhaps TRBD2 (5 bases). This CDR3 has 15 amino acids. V shed 6 bases and J shed 5 bases, with 20 bases lying between them. The germline CDR1 and CDR2 sequences are KGHSH and LQKENI. For the CDR3, the DNA is TGTGCCAGCTCGCCTGAGACTCTTGGAGGCCACGAGCAGTACTTC. Protein: CASSPETLGGHEQYF.

The chain uses TRBV5-1 and TRBJ1-1, with 8 bases fitting TRBD1. Trimming cost V 3 bases and J 3 bases; bases outside gene matches: 4. Germline lookup yields CDR1 SGHRS and CDR2 YFSETQ. This CDR3 is built from 14 residues. The CDR3 region is CASSSGQVYTEAFF. The CDR3 region has the DNA TGCGCCAGCAGCTCGGGACAGGTCTACACTGAAGCTTTCTTT.

The rearrangement links TRBV7-2 to TRBJ1-2; the match to TRBD1 covers 7 bases. The germline V gene encodes CDR1 SGHTA and CDR2 FQGNSA. The CDR3 sequence is 13 residues long. Trimming took 2 bases from V and 6 from J; bases not matched to a gene: 3. The CDR3 sequence is CASSLRQGDGYTF. The CDR3 DNA reads TGTGCCAGCAGCTTACGGCAGGGGGATGGCTACACCTTC.

The chain has TRBV5-4 and TRBJ2-5, with 7 bases aligning to TRBD1. The CDR3 has 15 residues. V lost 7 bases to trimming and J lost 1 base; unmatched junction nucleotides: 10. Germline V gene sequence: CDR1 SGHNT, CDR2 YYREEE (reference sequence). CDR3 in amino acids: CASAPPGGPQETQYF. The CDR3 bases are TGTGCCAGCGCCCCCCCAGGGGGACCCCAAGAGACCCAGTACTTC.

The chain recombines TRBV7-9 with TRBJ1-2; D remains unclear. The germline V and J ends were trimmed by 5 bases and 8 bases, with 9 bases remaining between them. Per the germline V gene, CDR1 is SEHNR and CDR2 is FQNEAQ (reference sequence). This CDR3 is built from 11 residues. CDR3 nucleotide sequence: TGTGCCAGCAGCAACACGGGAGGCTACACCTTC. Its protein product is CASSNTGGYTF.

This chain joins TRBV3-1 (or the pseudogene TRBV3-2) and TRBJ1-6, with no clear D. CDR3 length equals 17 residues. Germline V CDR1 and CDR2: LGHDT, YNNKEL (reference sequence). V lost 1 base to trimming and J lost 6 bases, with 16 bases between them. CDR3 coding DNA: TGTGCCAGCAGCCAAGCCGCTCCCACAGCTGGTAATTCACCCCTCCACTTT. This sequence encodes CASSQAAPTAGNSPLHF.

V gene TRBV9 combines with J gene TRBJ1-1; D perhaps matches TRBD1 (6 bases). The V and J ends lost 0 bases and 3 bases respectively, with 9 bases between them. The CDR3 contains 14 residues. CDR1 and CDR2 from the germline V gene are SGDLS and YYNGEE. The CDR3 here is CASSVDREDTEAFF. CDR3 coding DNA: TGTGCCAGCAGCGTAGACAGGGAAGACACTGAAGCTTTCTTT.

The V and J genes are TRBV19 and TRBJ1-6; D gene ambiguous. Germline loops: CDR1 LNHDA, CDR2 SQIVND (reference sequence). The CDR3 length is 16 residues. V lost 5 bases, J lost 6 bases, and 17 bases lay in between. This chain's CDR3 is CASSLQLTHGNSPLHF. The CDR3 DNA follows: TGTGCCAGTAGTCTACAGCTAACCCACGGTAATTCACCCCTCCACTTT.

This chain connects TRBV14 to TRBJ1-2; 8 bases are a match to TRBD1. The junction had 2 bases not matched to a gene; V was cut back by 4 bases and J by 4 bases. Germline assignment: CDR1 SGHDN and CDR2 FVKESK. The length of the CDR3 is 13 residues. This CDR3 reads CASSLTGGYGYTF. The CDR3 bases are TGTGCCAGCAGCCTCACAGGGGGCTATGGCTACACCTTC.

This chain connects TRBV13 to TRBJ1-1; TRBD1 is a possible D gene (5 bases). Trimming took 0 bases from V and 4 from J, leaving 9 bases between them. The germline V gene encodes CDR1 PRHDT and CDR2 FYEKMQ (reference sequence). The CDR3 has 14 residues. The chain's CDR3 is CASSLGGPGTEAFF. The CDR3 bases are TGTGCCAGCAGCTTAGGGGGGCCGGGCACTGAAGCTTTCTTT.

The chain recombines TRBV3-1 (or the pseudogene TRBV3-2) with TRBJ2-2; D gene uncertain. The V end was cut by 2 bases, the J end by 10 bases, with 8 bases between. Germline V gives CDR1 LGHDT, CDR2 YNNKEL (reference sequence). The CDR3 is made up of 12 amino acids. The CDR3 DNA reads as TGTGCCAGCAGCCAAAGCCGAGTGGAGCTGTTTTTT. Translation gives CASSQSRVELFF.

This clone has just a few counts. The rearrangement uses TRBV18 and TRBJ1-3, with 8 bases identical to TRBD1. CDR3 size: 17 residues. With 4 bases clipped from V and 2 bases from J, the junction kept 10 bases outside the gene matches. Germline V CDR1 and CDR2: KGHSH, LQKENI. As DNA, the CDR3 is TGTGCCAGCTCACGTGCGCTGGACAGGGCGGCTGGAAACACCATATATTTT. Amino acid sequence: CASSRALDRAAGNTIYF.

V and J are TRBV5-3 and TRBJ2-3; weak D call: TRBD1 (5 bases). TRBV5-3 is an ORF, with its function uncertain. CDR3 size: 15 residues. Trimming shortened V by 1 base and J by 5 bases, and 14 bases separated the two germline ends. CDR3: CARSLCQTQGDTQYF. Here the CDR3 DNA reads TGTGCCAGAAGCTTGTGCCAGACCCAGGGAGATACGCAGTATTTT.

This chain connects TRBV6-5 to TRBJ2-1; D is possibly TRBD1 (5 bases). V was cut by 8 bases and J by 8 bases, with 10 bases left in between. CDR3 length: 11 residues. CDR1 is MNHEY and CDR2 is SVGAGI in the germline V gene. In DNA, the CDR3 is TGTGCCAGCGGCACAGGTTATGAGCAGTTCTTC. Encoded protein: CASGTGYEQFF.

The chain links TRBV29-1 to TRBJ1-5, with a weak D call TRBD1 (6 bases). V lost 6 bases, J lost 4 bases, and 19 bases lay in between. The CDR3 is 15 residues long. Germline lookup yields CDR1 SQVTM and CDR2 ANQGSEA. The CDR3 region has the DNA TGCAGCGTCAGGGTTCTAGGGGGTTCTAATCAGCCCCAGCATTTT. This sequence encodes CSVRVLGGSNQPQHF.

The chain is built from TRBV7-2 and TRBJ1-1; D is unresolved. Germline V lookup: CDR1 SGHTA, CDR2 FQGNSA. V was shortened by 5 bases and J by 0 bases, with 13 bases between the two germline ends. The CDR3 extends over 15 amino acids. The CDR3 protein is CASSREDGLNTEAFF. The CDR3 nucleotides read TGTGCCAGCAGCCGGGAGGACGGATTGAACACTGAAGCTTTCTTT.

The CDR3 nucleotides read TGTGCCAGCTCACCAGAGGGGGCCAGTGAAGCTTTCTTT. Protein product: CASSPEGASEAFF. The chain recombines TRBV18 with TRBJ1-1; 7 bases are a match to TRBD1. The CDR3 length is 13 residues. The germline CDR1 and CDR2 sequences are KGHSH and LQKENI. Losses at the gene ends were 2 bases for V and 7 bases for J; bases not matched to a gene: 4. Supplemented by reference TRBV18 and TRBJ1-1, the full variable domain reads NAGVMQNPRHLVRRRGQEARLRCSPMKGHSHVYWYRQLPEEGLKFMVYLQKENIIDESGMPKERFSAEFPKEGPSILRIQQVVRGDSAAYFCASSPEGASEAFFGQGTRLTVV.

The rearrangement joins TRBV7-9 to TRBJ2-7; D uncertain. CDR1 SEHNR and CDR2 FQNEAQ come from the germline V gene (reference sequence). V lost 5 bases and J 1 base, leaving 12 bases between the germline ends. The CDR3 is 14 residues long. CDR3 in DNA: TGTGCCAGCAGCCTACTCGCGACTTCCTACGAGCAGTACTTC. This sequence encodes CASSLLATSYEQYF.

V is TRBV9 and J is TRBJ2-2, with 9 bases identical to TRBD1. The CDR3 consists of 14 residues. Germline V gene lookup returns CDR1 SGDLS and CDR2 YYNGEE. The trim removed 3 bases at V and 5 bases at J, leaving 2 bases unmatched. The CDR3 sequence: CASSETGGTGELFF. CDR3 nucleotides: TGTGCCAGCAGCGAGACAGGGGGAACCGGGGAGCTGTTTTTT.

The CDR3 protein is CASRGDYSNQPQHF. Written as DNA, the CDR3 is TGTGCCAGCAGGGGGGACTATAGCAATCAGCCCCAGCATTTT. This chain links TRBV6-5 with TRBJ1-5; maybe TRBD1 (5 bases). This CDR3 comprises 14 residues. The V gene's germline CDR1 is MNHEY and CDR2 SVGAGI. The V and J ends lost 6 bases and 0 bases respectively, with 9 bases between them.

The chain joins TRBV5-1 to TRBJ1-5, with TRBD1 as a possible D gene (6 bases). Germline V gives CDR1 SGHRS, CDR2 YFSETQ. The CDR3 runs to 16 residues. V shed 0 bases and J shed 4 bases, with 14 bases lying between them. This CDR3 reads CASSLGGGQGNQPQHF. The CDR3 nucleotides read TGCGCCAGCAGCTTGGGAGGTGGCCAGGGGAATCAGCCCCAGCATTTT.